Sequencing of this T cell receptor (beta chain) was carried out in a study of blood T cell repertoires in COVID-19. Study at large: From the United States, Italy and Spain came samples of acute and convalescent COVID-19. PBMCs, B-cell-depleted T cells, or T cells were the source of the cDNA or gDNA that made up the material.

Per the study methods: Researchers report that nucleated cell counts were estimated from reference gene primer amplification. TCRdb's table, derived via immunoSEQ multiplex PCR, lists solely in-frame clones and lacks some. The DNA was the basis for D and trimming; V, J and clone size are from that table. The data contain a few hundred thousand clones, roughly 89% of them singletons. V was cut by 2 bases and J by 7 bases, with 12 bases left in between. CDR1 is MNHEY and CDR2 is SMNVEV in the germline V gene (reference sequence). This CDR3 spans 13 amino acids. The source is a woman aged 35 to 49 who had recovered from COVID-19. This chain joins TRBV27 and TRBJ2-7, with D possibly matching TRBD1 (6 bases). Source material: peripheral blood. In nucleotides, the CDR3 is TGTGCCAGCAGTTTAGCAGGGGCGGGTGAGCAGTACTTC. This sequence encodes CASSLAGAGEQYF.